These 14 T cell receptor beta chains were sequenced from one sample in a study of T cells in tuberculosis. Sequenced by immunoSEQ multiplex PCR; TCRdb stores in-frame clones only, minus some. The repertoire holds 60,000 or so clones, with 81% as singletons. Thawed, overnight-rested PBMC were stained with GMM-loaded CD1B tetramer, viability dye and anti-CD3, then sorted. The lipid loaded on the CD1B tetramers was C32 glucose monomycolate from Rhodococcus equi. What was sequenced was CD1b-GMM tetramer-negative cells sorted from PBMCs. These receptors all come from an adult woman with latent tuberculosis.

The rearrangement links TRBV18 to TRBJ1-1; D remains unclear. The CDR3 has 14 residues. The germline CDR1 and CDR2 sequences are KGHSH and LQKENI. Between the trimmed V and J ends, which lost 6 bases and 7 bases, there was a span of 18 bases. CDR3 sequence (DNA): TGTGCCAGCTCCAGGAACCCCGCATTTCTTGAAGCTTTCTTT. As protein: CASSRNPAFLEAFF. The whole variable domain, filled in from reference TRBV18 and TRBJ1-1, reads NAGVMQNPRHLVRRRGQEARLRCSPMKGHSHVYWYRQLPEEGLKFMVYLQKENIIDESGMPKERFSAEFPKEGPSILRIQQVVRGDSAAYFCASSRNPAFLEAFFGQGTRLTVV.

The gene calls are TRBV6-5 and TRBJ1-1, with D possibly TRBD1 on 5 matching bases. Trimming stripped 10 bases from V and 4 bases from J, with 16 bases between. The CDR3 has 13 amino acids. Germline CDR1 and CDR2: MNHEY and SVGAGI. The CDR3 is CATFFGASTEAFF. The CDR3 coding sequence is TGTGCCACTTTCTTTGGGGCCTCCACTGAAGCTTTCTTT.

With respect to this clone: This specimen includes other DNA sequences encoding the same CDR3. V is TRBV7-9 and J is TRBJ1-2; 7 nucleotides line up with TRBD1. Trimming cost V 4 bases and J 7 bases; bases outside gene matches: 15. This CDR3 is built from 16 residues. Germline V gives CDR1 SEHNR, CDR2 FQNEAQ (reference sequence). The CDR3 nucleotides read TGTGCCAGCAGCTCTTGGACCCCGGGGACAGCAGGTGGCTACACCTTC. It codes for CASSSWTPGTAGGYTF.

The chain couples TRBV14 to TRBJ1-1, with D tentatively TRBD1 (5 bases). The CDR3 is made up of 13 amino acids. Germline V gives CDR1 SGHDN, CDR2 FVKESK. Deletions cut 5 bases from V and 5 bases from J, with 12 bases between. CDR3 in amino acids: CASSGQGYTEAFF. The CDR3 DNA is TGTGCCAGCAGCGGCCAGGGATATACTGAAGCTTTCTTT.

The chain links TRBV15 to TRBJ2-3; 9 bases fit TRBD2. In germline, CDR1 is LNHNV, CDR2 YYDKDF (reference sequence). The J segment lost 2 bases and the V segment lost 5 bases, leaving 11 bases of the junction unmatched. CDR3 length: 17 amino acids. Here the CDR3 DNA reads TGTGCCACCAGCCCCCGAGGTAGCGGGAGTACCACAGATACGCAGTATTTT. It codes for CATSPRGSGSTTDTQYF.

The chain recombines TRBV5-1 with TRBJ2-5, with TRBD1 matching over 7 bases. V shed 4 bases and J 2 bases; nucleotides not matched to a gene: 5. The CDR3 length is 14 residues. Germline-derived CDR1 and CDR2 are SGHRS and YFSETQ. CDR3 DNA sequence: TGCGCCAGCAGCGTGACAGGGATGCAAGAGACCCAGTACTTC. This encodes CASSVTGMQETQYF.

The chain joins TRBV11-3 to TRBJ2-7; D is unclear. V lost 2 bases and J lost 2, with 19 bases in between. CDR1 is SGHNT and CDR2 is YENEEA in the germline V gene. CDR3 length: 17 residues. In DNA form, the CDR3 reads TGTGCCAGCAGCTTATTACCCCGGTTCGGTTTGCCCTACGAGCAGTACTTC. Amino acids: CASSLLPRFGLPYEQYF.

This clone is medium-sized (0.01 to 0.1%). CDR3 DNA sequence: TGTGCCAGCAGTCTGGCAGGTGAAAACACCATATATTTT. Encoded protein: CASSLAGENTIYF. The gene calls are TRBV11-2 and TRBJ1-3; D is ambiguous. CDR1 is SGHAT and CDR2 is FQNNGV in the germline V gene. V gave up 6 bases and J gave up 6 bases, with 12 bases separating them. The CDR3 totals 13 residues.

The chain has TRBV6-1 and TRBJ2-1; a possible D gene is TRBD2 (6 bases). CDR1 is MNHNS, CDR2 SASEGT, per germline. The CDR3 is 14 residues long. Trimming took 6 bases from V and 6 from J, leaving 15 bases between them. The CDR3 loop reads CASSYGSGRNEQFF. CDR3 sequence (DNA): TGTGCCAGCAGCTACGGGAGCGGGCGCAATGAGCAGTTCTTC.

This chain uses TRBV4-3 with TRBJ1-3; D unclear. Trimming pared 0 bases from V and 4 bases from J, leaving 10 bases between. Germline V gene data show CDR1 as LGHNA and CDR2 as YSLEER. The CDR3 totals 15 residues. For the CDR3, the DNA is TGCGCCAGCAGCCAAGATAGAGGTATAGGAAACACCATATATTTT. The encoded protein is CASSQDRGIGNTIYF.

The chain uses TRBV4-1 and TRBJ1-6; no firm D call. Trimming took 1 base from V and 9 from J, leaving 7 bases between them. Germline CDR1 MGHRA, CDR2 YSYEKL. The CDR3 runs 13 residues. CDR3 residues: CASSQGVSSPLHF. The CDR3 DNA is TGCGCCAGCAGCCAAGGAGTCTCTTCACCCCTCCACTTT.

The V gene is TRBV1, the J gene TRBJ2-7; the table's TRBD2 call for D was not verified on the DNA. TRBV1 is an annotated pseudogene. The CDR3 has 15 amino acids. The CDR3 DNA is TGCACCAGCAGCCGTAGCGGGAGCCCTTACTACGAGCAGTACTTC. It specifies CTSSRSGSPYYEQYF.

This clone has just a few counts. The rearrangement uses TRBV28 and TRBJ1-5; the match to TRBD1 covers 9 bases. V was pared by 5 bases and J by 2 bases, with 7 bases of the junction left unmatched. The germline V gene encodes CDR1 MDHEN and CDR2 SYDVKM. CDR3 size: 16 residues. The CDR3 DNA is TGTGCCAGCAGTCAGACAGGGGGGAAAGGCAATCAGCCCCAGCATTTT. The encoded protein is CASSQTGGKGNQPQHF.

This clone was found a few times. The chain employs TRBV19 and TRBJ2-7, with TRBD2 matching 9 bases. Germline CDR1 LNHDA, CDR2 SQIVND (reference sequence). The CDR3 is made up of 14 amino acids. V gave up 5 bases and J gave up 4 bases; unmatched junction bases: 6. The CDR3 coding sequence is TGTGCCAGTAGTTGGGTAGCGGGAGAATACGAGCAGTACTTC. This translates into CASSWVAGEYEQYF.